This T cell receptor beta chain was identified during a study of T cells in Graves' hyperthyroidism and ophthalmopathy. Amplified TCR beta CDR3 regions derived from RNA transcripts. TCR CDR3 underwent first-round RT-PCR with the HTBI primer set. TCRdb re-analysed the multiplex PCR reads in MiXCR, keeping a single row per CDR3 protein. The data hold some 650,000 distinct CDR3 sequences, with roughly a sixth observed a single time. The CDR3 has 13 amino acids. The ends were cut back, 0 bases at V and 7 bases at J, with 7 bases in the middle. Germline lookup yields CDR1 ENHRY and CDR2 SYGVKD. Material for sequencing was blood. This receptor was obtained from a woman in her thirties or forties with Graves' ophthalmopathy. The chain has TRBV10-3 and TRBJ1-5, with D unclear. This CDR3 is CAISESREQPQHF. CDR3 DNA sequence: TGTGCCATCAGTGAGTCGAGGGAACAGCCCCAGCATTTT.